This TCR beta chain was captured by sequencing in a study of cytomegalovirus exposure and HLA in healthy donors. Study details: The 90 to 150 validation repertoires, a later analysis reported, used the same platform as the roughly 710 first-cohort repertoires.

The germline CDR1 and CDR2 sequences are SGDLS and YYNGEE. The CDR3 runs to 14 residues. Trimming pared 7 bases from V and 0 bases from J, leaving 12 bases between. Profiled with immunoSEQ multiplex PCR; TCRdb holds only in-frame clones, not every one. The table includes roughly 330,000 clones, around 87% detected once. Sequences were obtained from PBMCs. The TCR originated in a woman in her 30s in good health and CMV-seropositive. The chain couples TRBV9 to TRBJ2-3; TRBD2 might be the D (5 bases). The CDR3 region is CASGPGGSTDTQYF. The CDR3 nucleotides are TGTGCCAGCGGGCCTGGCGGGAGCACAGATACGCAGTATTTT. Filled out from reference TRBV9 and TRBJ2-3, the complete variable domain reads DSGVTQTPKHLITATGQRVTLRCSPRSGDLSVYWYQQSLDQGLQFLIQYYNGEERAKGNILERFSAQQFPDLHSELNLSSLELGDSALYFCASGPGGSTDTQYFGPGTRLTVL.